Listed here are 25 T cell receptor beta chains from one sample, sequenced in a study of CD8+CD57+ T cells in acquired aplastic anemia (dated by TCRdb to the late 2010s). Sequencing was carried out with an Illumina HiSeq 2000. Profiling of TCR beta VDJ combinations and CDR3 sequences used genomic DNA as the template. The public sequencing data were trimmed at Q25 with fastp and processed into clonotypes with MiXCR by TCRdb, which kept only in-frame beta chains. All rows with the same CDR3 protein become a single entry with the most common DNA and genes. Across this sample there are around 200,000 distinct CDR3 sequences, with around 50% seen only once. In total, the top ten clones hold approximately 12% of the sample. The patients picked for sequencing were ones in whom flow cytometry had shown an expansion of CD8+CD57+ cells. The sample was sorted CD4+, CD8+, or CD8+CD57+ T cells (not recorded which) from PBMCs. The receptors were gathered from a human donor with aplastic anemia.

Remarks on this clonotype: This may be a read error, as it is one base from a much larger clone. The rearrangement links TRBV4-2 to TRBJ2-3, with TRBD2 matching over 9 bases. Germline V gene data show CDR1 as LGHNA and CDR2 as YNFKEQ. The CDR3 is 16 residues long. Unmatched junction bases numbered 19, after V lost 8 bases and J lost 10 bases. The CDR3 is CASGKRGAPVSRAQYF. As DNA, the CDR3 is TGTGCCAGCGGCAAGCGGGGGGCCCCTGTAAGTCGGGCGCAGTATTTT.

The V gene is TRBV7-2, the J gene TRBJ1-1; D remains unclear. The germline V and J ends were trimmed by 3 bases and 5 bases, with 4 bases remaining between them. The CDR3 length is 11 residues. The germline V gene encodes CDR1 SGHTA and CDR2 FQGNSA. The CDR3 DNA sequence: TGTGCCAGCAGCTTCGTGACTGAAGCTTTCTTT. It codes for CASSFVTEAFF. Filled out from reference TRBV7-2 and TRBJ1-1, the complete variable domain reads GAGVSQSPSNKVTEKGKDVELRCDPISGHTALYWYRQSLGQGLEFLIYFQGNSAPDKSGLPSDRFSAERTGGSVSTLTIQRTQQEDSAVYLCASSFVTEAFFGQGTRLTVV.

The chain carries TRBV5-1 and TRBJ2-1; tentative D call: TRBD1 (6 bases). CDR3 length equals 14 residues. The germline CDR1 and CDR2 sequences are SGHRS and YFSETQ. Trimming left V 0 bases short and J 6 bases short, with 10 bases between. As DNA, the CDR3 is TGCGCCAGCAGCTTGGGCCAGGGGCGCAATGAGCAGTTCTTC. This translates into CASSLGQGRNEQFF.

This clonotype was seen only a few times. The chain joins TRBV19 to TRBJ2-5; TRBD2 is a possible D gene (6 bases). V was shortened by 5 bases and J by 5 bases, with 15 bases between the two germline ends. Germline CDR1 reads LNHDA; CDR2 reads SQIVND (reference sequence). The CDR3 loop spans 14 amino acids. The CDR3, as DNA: TGTGCCAGTAGTCCTCGAGGAGGGGTTGAGACCCAGTACTTC. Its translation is CASSPRGGVETQYF.

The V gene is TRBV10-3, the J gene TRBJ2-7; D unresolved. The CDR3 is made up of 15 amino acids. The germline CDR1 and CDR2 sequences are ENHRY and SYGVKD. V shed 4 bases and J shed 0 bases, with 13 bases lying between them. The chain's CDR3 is CAISVLGSSSYEQYF. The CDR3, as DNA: TGTGCCATCAGTGTCCTAGGCAGTTCCTCCTACGAGCAGTACTTC.

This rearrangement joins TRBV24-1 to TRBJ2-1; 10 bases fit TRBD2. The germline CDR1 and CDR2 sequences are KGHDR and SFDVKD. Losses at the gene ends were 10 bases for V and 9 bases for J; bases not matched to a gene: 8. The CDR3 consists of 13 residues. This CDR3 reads CATSGGAGTEQFF. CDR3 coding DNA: TGTGCCACGAGCGGGGGGGCGGGTACTGAGCAGTTCTTC.

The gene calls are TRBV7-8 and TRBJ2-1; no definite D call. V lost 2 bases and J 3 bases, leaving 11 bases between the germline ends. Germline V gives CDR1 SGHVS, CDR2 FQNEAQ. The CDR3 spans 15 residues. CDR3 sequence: CASSLTKQFYNEQFF. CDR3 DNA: TGTGCCAGCAGCTTAACCAAACAGTTCTACAATGAGCAGTTCTTC.

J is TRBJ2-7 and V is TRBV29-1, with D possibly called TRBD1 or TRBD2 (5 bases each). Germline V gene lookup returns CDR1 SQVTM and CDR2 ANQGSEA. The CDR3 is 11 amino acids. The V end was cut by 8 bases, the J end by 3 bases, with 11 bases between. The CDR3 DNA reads TGCAGCTTAGAGGGGAGCTACGAGCAGTACTTC. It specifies CSLEGSYEQYF.

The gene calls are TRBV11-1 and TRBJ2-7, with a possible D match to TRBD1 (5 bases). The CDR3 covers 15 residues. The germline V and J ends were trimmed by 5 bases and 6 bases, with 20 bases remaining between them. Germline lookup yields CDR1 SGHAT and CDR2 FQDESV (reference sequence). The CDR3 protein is CASSPLGQGRGEQYF. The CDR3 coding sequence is TGTGCCAGCAGCCCGTTGGGGCAGGGCCGAGGCGAGCAGTACTTC.

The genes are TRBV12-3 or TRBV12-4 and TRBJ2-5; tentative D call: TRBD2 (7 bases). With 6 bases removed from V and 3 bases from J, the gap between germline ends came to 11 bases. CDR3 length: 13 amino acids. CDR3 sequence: CASSRGGKETQYF. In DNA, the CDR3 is TGTGCCAGCAGCAGGGGAGGGAAAGAGACCCAGTACTTC.

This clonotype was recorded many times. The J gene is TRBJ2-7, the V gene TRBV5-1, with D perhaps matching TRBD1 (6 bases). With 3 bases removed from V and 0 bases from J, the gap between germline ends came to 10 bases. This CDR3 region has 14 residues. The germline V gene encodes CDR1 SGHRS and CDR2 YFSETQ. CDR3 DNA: TGCGCCAGCAGCTGGGGGCTACCCTCCTACGAGCAGTACTTC. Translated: CASSWGLPSYEQYF.

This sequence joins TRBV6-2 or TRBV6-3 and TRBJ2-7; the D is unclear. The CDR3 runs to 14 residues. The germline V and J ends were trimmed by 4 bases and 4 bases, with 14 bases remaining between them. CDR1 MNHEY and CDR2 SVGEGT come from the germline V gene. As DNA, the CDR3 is TGTGCCAGCAGTTGGCACGAGAGTAGGTACGAGCAGTACTTC. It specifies CASSWHESRYEQYF.

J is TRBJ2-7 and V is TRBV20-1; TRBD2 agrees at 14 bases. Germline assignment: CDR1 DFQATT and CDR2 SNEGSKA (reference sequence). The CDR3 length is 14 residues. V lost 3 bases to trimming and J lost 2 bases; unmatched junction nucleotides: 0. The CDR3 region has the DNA TGCAGTGCTAGGACTAGCGGGAGGGCCTACGAGCAGTACTTC. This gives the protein CSARTSGRAYEQYF.

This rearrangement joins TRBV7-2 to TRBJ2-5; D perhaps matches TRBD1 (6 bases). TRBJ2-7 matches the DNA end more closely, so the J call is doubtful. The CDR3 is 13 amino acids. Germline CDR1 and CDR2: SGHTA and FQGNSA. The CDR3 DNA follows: TGTGCCAGCAGCTTCCAACAGGGAAGCGAGCAGTACTTC. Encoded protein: CASSFQQGSEQYF.

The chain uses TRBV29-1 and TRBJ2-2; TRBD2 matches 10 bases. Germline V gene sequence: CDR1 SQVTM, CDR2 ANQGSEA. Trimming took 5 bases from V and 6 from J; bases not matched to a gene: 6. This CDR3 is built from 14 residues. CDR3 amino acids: CSVRAGGRSGELFF. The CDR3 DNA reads TGCAGCGTTCGAGCGGGGGGGAGATCCGGGGAGCTGTTTTTT.

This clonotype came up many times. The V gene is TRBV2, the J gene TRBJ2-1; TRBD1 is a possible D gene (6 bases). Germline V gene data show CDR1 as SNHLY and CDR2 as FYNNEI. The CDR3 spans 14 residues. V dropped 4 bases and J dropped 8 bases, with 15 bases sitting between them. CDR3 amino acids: CASSGGRVPDEQFF. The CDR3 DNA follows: TGTGCCAGCAGTGGGGGGCGAGTCCCCGATGAGCAGTTCTTC.

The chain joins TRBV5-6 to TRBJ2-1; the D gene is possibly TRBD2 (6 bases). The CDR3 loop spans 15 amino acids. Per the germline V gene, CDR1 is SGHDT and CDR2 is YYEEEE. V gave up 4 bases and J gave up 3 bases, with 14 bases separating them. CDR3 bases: TGTGCCAGCAGCGATGGGAGGAGATACTACAATGAGCAGTTCTTC. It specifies CASSDGRRYYNEQFF. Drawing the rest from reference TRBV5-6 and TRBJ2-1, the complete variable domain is DAGVTQSPTHLIKTRGQQVTLRCSPKSGHDTVSWYQQALGQGPQFIFQYYEEEERQRGNFPDRFSGHQFPNYSSELNVNALLLGDSALYLCASSDGRRYYNEQFFGPGTRLTVL.

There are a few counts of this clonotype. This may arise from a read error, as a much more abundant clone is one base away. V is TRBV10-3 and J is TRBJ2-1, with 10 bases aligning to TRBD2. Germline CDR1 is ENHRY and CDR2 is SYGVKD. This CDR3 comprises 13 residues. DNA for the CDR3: TGTGCCACCCTAGCGGGGGTCAACAATGAGCAGCTCTTC. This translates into CATLAGVNNEQLF.

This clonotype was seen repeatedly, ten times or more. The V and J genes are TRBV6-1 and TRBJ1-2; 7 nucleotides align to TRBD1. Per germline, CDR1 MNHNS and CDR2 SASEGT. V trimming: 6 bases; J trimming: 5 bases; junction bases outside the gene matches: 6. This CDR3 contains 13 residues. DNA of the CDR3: TGTGCCAGCAGCCGAGGGGGCGGGTATGGCTACACCTTC. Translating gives CASSRGGGYGYTF.

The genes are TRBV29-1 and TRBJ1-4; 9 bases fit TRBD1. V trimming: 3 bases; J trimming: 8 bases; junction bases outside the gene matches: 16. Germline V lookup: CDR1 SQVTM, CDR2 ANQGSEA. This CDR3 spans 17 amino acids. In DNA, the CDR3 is TGCAGCGTTGAGCTTTCGGACAGGGGCAAACCAAGCGAAAAACTGTTTTTT. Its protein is CSVELSDRGKPSEKLFF. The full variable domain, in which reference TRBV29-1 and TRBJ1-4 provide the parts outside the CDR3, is SAVISQKPSRDICQRGTSLTIQCQVDSQVTMMFWYRQQPGQSLTLIATANQGSEATYESGFVIDKFPISRPNLTFSTLTVSNMSPEDSSIYLCSVELSDRGKPSEKLFFGSGTQLSVL.

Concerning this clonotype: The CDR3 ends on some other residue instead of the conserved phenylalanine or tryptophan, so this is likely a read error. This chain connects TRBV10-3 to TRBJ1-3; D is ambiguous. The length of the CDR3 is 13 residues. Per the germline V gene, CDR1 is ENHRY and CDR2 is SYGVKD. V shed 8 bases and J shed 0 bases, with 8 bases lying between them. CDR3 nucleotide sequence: TGTGCCATCGCGGCAGCCTCTGGAAACACCATATATCTT. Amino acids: CAIAAASGNTIYL.

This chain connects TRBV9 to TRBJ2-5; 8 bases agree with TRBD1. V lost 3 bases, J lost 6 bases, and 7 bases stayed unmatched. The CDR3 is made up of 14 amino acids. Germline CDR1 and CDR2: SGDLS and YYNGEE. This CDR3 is CASSASGQEKTQYF. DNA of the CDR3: TGTGCCAGCAGCGCGTCGGGACAGGAAAAGACCCAGTACTTC.

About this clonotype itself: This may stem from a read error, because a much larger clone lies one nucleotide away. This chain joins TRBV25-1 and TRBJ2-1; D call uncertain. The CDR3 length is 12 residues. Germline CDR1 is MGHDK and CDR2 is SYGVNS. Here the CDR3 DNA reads TGTGCCAGCAGTGAATTGGGCAATAAGCAGTTCTTC. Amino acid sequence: CASSELGNKQFF.

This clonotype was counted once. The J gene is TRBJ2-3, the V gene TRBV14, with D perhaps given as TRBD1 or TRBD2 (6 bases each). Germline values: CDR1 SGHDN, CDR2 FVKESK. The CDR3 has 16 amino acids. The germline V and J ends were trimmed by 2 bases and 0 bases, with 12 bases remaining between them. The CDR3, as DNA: TGTGCCAGCAGCCAAACCGCGGGGACAAGCACAGATACGCAGTATTTT. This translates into CASSQTAGTSTDTQYF.

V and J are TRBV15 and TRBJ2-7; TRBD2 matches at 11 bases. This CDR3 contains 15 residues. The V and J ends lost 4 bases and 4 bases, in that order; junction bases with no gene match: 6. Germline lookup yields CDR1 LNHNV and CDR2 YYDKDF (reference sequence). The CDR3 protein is CATSTGLAGAYEQYF. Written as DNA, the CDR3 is TGTGCCACCAGCACCGGACTAGCGGGCGCATACGAGCAGTACTTC.